This TCR beta chain was retrieved from a study of patients and donors after allogeneic stem cell transplantation. Between the trimmed V and J ends, which lost 6 bases and 4 bases, there was a span of 10 bases. CDR1 is MNHEY and CDR2 is SVGAGI in the germline V gene. The length of the CDR3 is 13 residues. TCRdb processed the RT-PCR reads anew with MiXCR; each CDR3 protein has one entry. The sample has approximately 140,000 distinct CDR3 sequences, 30% to 45% seen once. V gene TRBV6-5 combines with J gene TRBJ1-3; D is unresolved. The sequenced sample consisted of blood, either unsorted or a sorted T cell fraction (not recorded which). The sequence was obtained from a human donor who was either an allogeneic HSCT recipient or a stem cell or donor lymphocyte infusion donor (not recorded which). It is not recorded whose cells these are; they may come from a transplant donor. This CDR3 reads CASRRRQGNTIYF. CDR3 sequence (DNA): TGTGCCAGCAGGCGCCGGCAGGGAAACACCATATATTTT.